This passage covers 23 T cell receptor beta chains from one sample sequenced in a study of T cells in Graves' hyperthyroidism and ophthalmopathy. TCR beta CDR3 region amplification was performed from RNA transcripts. HTBI primers drove first-round RT-PCR of the TCR CDR3. TCRdb processed the multiplex PCR reads anew with MiXCR; each CDR3 protein has one entry. The sample yields hundreds of thousands of distinct CDR3 sequences, 11% to 15% seen once. Input material: blood. The receptors shown here come from a woman aged 18-29 years with Graves' hyperthyroidism.

This clonotype was found a few times. The V and J genes are TRBV25-1 and TRBJ2-7, with TRBD1 identical over 12 bases. The germline V gene has CDR1 MGHDK and CDR2 SYGVNS. The V gene end was trimmed by 5 bases and the J gene end by 7 bases; junction bases not matched to a gene: 9. The CDR3 is 15 residues long. This CDR3 is CASSKLGQGAGEQYF. Written as DNA, the CDR3 is TGTGCCAGCAGTAAATTGGGACAGGGGGCTGGAGAGCAGTACTTC.

This clonotype has just a few counts. V usage is TRBV5-1 and J usage is TRBJ2-7; 8 bases map to TRBD2. Germline V gene sequence: CDR1 SGHRS, CDR2 YFSETQ. The CDR3 runs to 15 residues. The junction had 5 bases not matched to a gene; V was cut back by 2 bases and J by 1 base. The CDR3 DNA is TGCGCCAGCAGCTTTAGCGGGACCCTATCCTACGAGCAGTACTTC. Amino acid sequence: CASSFSGTLSYEQYF.

This clonotype has a count of ten or more. The J gene is TRBJ2-7, the V gene TRBV28; D call uncertain. Trimming removed 2 bases at V and 5 bases at J, with 7 bases between. The CDR3 is made up of 12 amino acids. Germline assignment: CDR1 MDHEN and CDR2 SYDVKM. CDR3 region: CASSLVGDEQYF. Here the CDR3 DNA reads TGTGCCAGCAGTTTAGTGGGCGACGAGCAGTACTTC.

This rearrangement joins TRBV5-4 to TRBJ1-5, with unresolved D. From germline, CDR1 is SGHNT and CDR2 YYREEE (reference sequence). V dropped 0 bases and J dropped 5 bases, with 9 bases sitting between them. The CDR3 is 14 residues long. Here the CDR3 reads CASSLGPEYQPQHF. CDR3 bases: TGTGCCAGCAGCTTGGGGCCGGAATATCAGCCCCAGCATTTT.

V and J are TRBV3-1 and TRBJ2-1, with 7 bases aligning to TRBD2. This CDR3 is 16 amino acids long. CDR1 LGHDT and CDR2 YNNKEL come from the germline V gene (reference sequence). Trimming removed 1 base from V and 7 bases from J; junction bases left unmatched: 10. CDR3 sequence reads: CASSQVGSGAGNEQFF. The CDR3 coding sequence is TGTGCCAGCAGCCAAGTGGGGAGCGGAGCGGGAAATGAGCAGTTCTTC.

This clonotype was found many times. CDR3 sequence: CAGDSGTYGYTF. Written as DNA, the CDR3 is TGTGCCGGAGACAGTGGTACCTATGGCTACACCTTC. The chain is built from TRBV2 and TRBJ1-2, with a possible D match to TRBD1 (5 bases). The germline gives CDR1 SNHLY, CDR2 FYNNEI. Deletions cut 11 bases from V and 4 bases from J, with 14 bases between. CDR3 length: 12 amino acids. Supplemented by reference TRBV2 and TRBJ1-2, the full variable domain reads EPEVTQTPSHQVTQMGQEVILRCVPISNHLYFYWYRQILGQKVEFLVSFYNNEISEKSEIFDDQFSVERPDGSNFTLKIRSTKLEDSAMYFCAGDSGTYGYTFGSGTRLTVV.

This clonotype was recorded a few times. The chain links TRBV15 to TRBJ1-5; TRBD1 might be the D (5 bases). The V end lost 0 bases, the J end lost 3 bases, and 15 bases lay between the germline ends. Germline CDR1 LNHNV, CDR2 YYDKDF (reference sequence). The CDR3 length is 17 residues. The CDR3 nucleotides read TGTGCCACCAGCAGAGATGAATCCCGACAGCTCAATCAGCCCCAGCATTTT. Translated, it gives CATSRDESRQLNQPQHF.

The chain is built from TRBV7-2 and TRBJ2-7, with 10 bases that match TRBD1. The V gene end was trimmed by 5 bases and the J gene end by 2 bases; junction bases not matched to a gene: 6. The CDR3 has 15 residues. Germline loops: CDR1 SGHTA, CDR2 FQGNSA. The CDR3 protein is CASSKIGQGAYEQYF. In DNA, the CDR3 is TGTGCCAGCAGCAAGATCGGACAGGGGGCCTACGAGCAGTACTTC.

As concerns this clonotype: This may be a read error, as it is one base from a much larger clone. The chain has TRBV15 and TRBJ2-7; D may be TRBD1 (7 bases). Near its end, the DNA agrees better with TRBJ2-1, so the J call may be wrong. Germline CDR1 reads LNHNV; CDR2 reads YYDKDF (reference sequence). The length of the CDR3 is 15 residues. The CDR3 bases are TGTGCCACCAGCAGAGTTACAGGGGCGGACTACGAGCAGTTCTTC. It is translated as CATSRVTGADYEQFF.

This clonotype was found many times. This chain connects TRBV12-3 or TRBV12-4 to TRBJ1-1, with a possible D match to TRBD1 (6 bases). The CDR3 sequence is 17 residues long. V was shortened by 1 base and J by 0 bases, with 15 bases between the two germline ends. The CDR3 nucleotides are TGTGCCAGCAGTTTAGGCGGGGGGCGGCGGATGAACACTGAAGCTTTCTTT. Its protein product is CASSLGGGRRMNTEAFF.

The V gene is TRBV4-1, the J gene TRBJ1-4; D is unresolved. This CDR3 has 15 residues. V lost 1 base, J lost 7 bases, and 13 bases lay in between. Germline V CDR1 and CDR2: MGHRA, YSYEKL. The CDR3 DNA is TGCGCCAGCAGCCAAGTTCAAGTAGGAAGTGAAAAACTGTTTTTT. Encoded protein: CASSQVQVGSEKLFF.

This clonotype was seen ten or more times. The rearrangement uses TRBV12-3 or TRBV12-4 and TRBJ1-5; D unresolved. This CDR3 spans 13 amino acids. V was shortened by 3 bases and J by 4 bases, with 7 bases between the two germline ends. The CDR3 loop reads CASSFRRNQPQHF. CDR3 nucleotides: TGTGCCAGCAGTTTCCGTCGAAATCAGCCCCAGCATTTT.

In its sample, this clonotype was seen a few times. The chain uses TRBV20-1 and TRBJ2-5; 12 bases align to TRBD2. Germline-derived CDR1 and CDR2 are DFQATT and SNEGSKA (reference sequence). The CDR3 consists of 15 residues. Losses at the gene ends were 0 bases for V and 7 bases for J; bases not matched to a gene: 6. The CDR3 bases are TGCAGTGCTAGAGAGAGACTAGCGGGAGTTTTGACCCAGTACTTC. Its protein is CSARERLAGVLTQYF.

V gene TRBV13 combines with J gene TRBJ2-7, with D tentatively TRBD1 (5 bases). This CDR3 contains 18 residues. The germline V gene encodes CDR1 PRHDT and CDR2 FYEKMQ (reference sequence). V lost 4 bases and J 7 bases, leaving 29 bases between the germline ends. The CDR3 sequence: CASSYTLETLEKDNEQYF. CDR3 nucleotides: TGTGCCAGCAGCTATACCCTCGAAACCTTAGAGAAGGACAATGAGCAGTACTTC.

The table lists this clonotype with many counts. V and J are TRBV27 and TRBJ2-4, with a possible D match to TRBD2 (6 bases). V shed 0 bases and J shed 0 bases, with 9 bases lying between them. CDR1 MNHEY and CDR2 SMNVEV come from the germline V gene (reference sequence). CDR3 size: 16 residues. The CDR3 DNA is TGTGCCAGCAGTTTATCGGCGGGGCTAGCCAAAAACATTCAGTACTTC. This encodes CASSLSAGLAKNIQYF.

This chain uses TRBV7-9 with TRBJ2-7; 10 nucleotides match TRBD2. Germline values: CDR1 SEHNR, CDR2 FQNEAQ (reference sequence). With 2 bases clipped from V and 7 bases from J, the junction kept 11 bases outside the gene matches. The CDR3 consists of 16 residues. Here the CDR3 reads CASSLPVLAGVGEQYF. CDR3 DNA sequence: TGTGCCAGCAGCTTACCCGTGCTAGCGGGAGTAGGGGAGCAGTACTTC.

This clonotype has just a few counts. The gene calls are TRBV29-1 and TRBJ1-2; 7 bases agree with TRBD1. The trim removed 5 bases at V and 3 bases at J, leaving 9 bases unmatched. Germline V gives CDR1 SQVTM, CDR2 ANQGSEA. CDR3 size: 14 residues. In DNA form, the CDR3 reads TGCAGCGTTTCCGGGACAGTGGATTACTATGGCTACACCTTC. This encodes CSVSGTVDYYGYTF.

J is TRBJ2-6 and V is TRBV18, with 8 bases matching TRBD1. Germline lookup yields CDR1 KGHSH and CDR2 LQKENI. V dropped 2 bases and J dropped 4; count of bases not matched to a gene: 10. This CDR3 region has 18 residues. The CDR3 nucleotides are TGTGCCAGCTCACCAGCGGGACAGGAAAGCCTGGGGGCCAACGTCCTGACTTTC. This encodes CASSPAGQESLGANVLTF. The full variable domain, in which reference TRBV18 and TRBJ2-6 provide the parts outside the CDR3, is NAGVMQNPRHLVRRRGQEARLRCSPMKGHSHVYWYRQLPEEGLKFMVYLQKENIIDESGMPKERFSAEFPKEGPSILRIQQVVRGDSAAYFCASSPAGQESLGANVLTFGAGSRLTVL.

At least ten counts were recorded for this clonotype. The chain joins TRBV29-1 to TRBJ2-7, with D possibly matching TRBD2 (5 bases). CDR1 SQVTM and CDR2 ANQGSEA come from the germline V gene. Trimming shortened V by 4 bases and J by 3 bases, and 13 bases separated the two germline ends. This CDR3 spans 13 amino acids. The CDR3 loop reads CSVGPDGLYEQYF. CDR3 nucleotides: TGCAGCGTTGGACCCGACGGACTCTACGAGCAGTACTTC.

The chain links TRBV4-3 to TRBJ2-1; D unresolved. V gave up 3 bases and J gave up 7 bases, with 16 bases separating them. Germline CDR1 reads LGHNA; CDR2 reads YSLEER. This CDR3 region has 15 residues. CDR3 amino acids: CASSHGDPPWNEQFF. In DNA, the CDR3 is TGCGCCAGCAGCCATGGCGACCCCCCATGGAATGAGCAGTTCTTC.

The CDR3 loop is CAILYEPGGSYNEQFF. The CDR3 DNA reads as TGTGCCATCCTGTATGAGCCTGGGGGCTCCTACAATGAGCAGTTCTTC. The chain couples TRBV27 to TRBJ2-1; either TRBD1 or TRBD2 may supply D (5 bases each). The CDR3 is 16 residues long. Germline CDR1 MNHEY, CDR2 SMNVEV (reference sequence). The V gene lost 10 bases and the J gene lost 0 bases, with 19 bases spanning the gap.

This chain uses TRBV9 with TRBJ1-1, with D uncertain. The CDR3 consists of 14 residues. Trimming cost V 0 bases and J 2 bases, with 8 bases left between them. The V gene's germline CDR1 is SGDLS and CDR2 YYNGEE. This CDR3 is CASSVEDRNTEAFF. In DNA, the CDR3 is TGTGCCAGCAGCGTAGAGGATCGTAACACTGAAGCTTTCTTT. The full variable domain, completed using reference TRBV9 and TRBJ1-1, is DSGVTQTPKHLITATGQRVTLRCSPRSGDLSVYWYQQSLDQGLQFLIQYYNGEERAKGNILERFSAQQFPDLHSELNLSSLELGDSALYFCASSVEDRNTEAFFGQGTRLTVV.

The sample holds many counts of this clonotype. The chain combines TRBV20-1 with TRBJ2-3; 12 bases match TRBD2. Losses at the gene ends were 6 bases for V and 3 bases for J; bases not matched to a gene: 7. The CDR3 sequence is 15 residues long. Germline-derived CDR1 and CDR2 are DFQATT and SNEGSKA (reference sequence). CDR3 residues: CSAPTSGRGTDTQYF. CDR3 DNA: TGCAGTGCACCGACTAGCGGGAGAGGGACAGATACGCAGTATTTT.